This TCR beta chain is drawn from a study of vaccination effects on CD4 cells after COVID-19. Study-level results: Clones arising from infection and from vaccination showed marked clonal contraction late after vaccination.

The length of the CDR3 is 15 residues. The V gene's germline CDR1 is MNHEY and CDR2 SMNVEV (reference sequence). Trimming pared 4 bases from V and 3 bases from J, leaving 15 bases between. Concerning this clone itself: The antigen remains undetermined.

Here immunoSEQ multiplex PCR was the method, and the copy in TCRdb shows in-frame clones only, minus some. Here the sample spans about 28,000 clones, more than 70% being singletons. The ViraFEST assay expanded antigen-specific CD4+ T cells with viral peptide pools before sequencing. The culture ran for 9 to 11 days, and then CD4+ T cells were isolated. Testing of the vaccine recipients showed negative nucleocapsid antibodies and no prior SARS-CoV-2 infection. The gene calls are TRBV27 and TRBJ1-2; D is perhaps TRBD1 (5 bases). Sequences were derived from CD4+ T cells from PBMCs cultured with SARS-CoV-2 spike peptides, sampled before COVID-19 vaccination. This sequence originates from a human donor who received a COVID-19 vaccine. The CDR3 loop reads CASSSFYSGHYGYTF. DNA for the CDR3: TGTGCCAGCAGTTCTTTCTATTCAGGGCACTATGGCTACACCTTC.